This TCR beta chain was retrieved from a study of T cells expressing NK-cell markers. For the study at large: HCMV seropositivity characterized most of the eight sequenced donors, and seronegativity one. Study-level points and caveats: In a group of several donors, dominant NKG2C+ clonotypes represented roughly 1.0-7.0% of CD8+ T cells. The CD3+CD56-NKG2C+ fraction of a few donors was also led by these clonotypes.

With regard to this clonotype: The antigen remains undetermined.

Reprocessing the 5' RACE reads, TCRdb reports a single entry for every CDR3 protein and omits DNA. The sample data list about 460,000 distinct CDR3 sequences. The length of the CDR3 is 13 residues. Germline loops: CDR1 SGHDN, CDR2 FVKESK. Sequences were obtained from blood T cells: a sorted CD56 or NKG2C T cell subset, CD4+ or CD8+ T cells, or bulk PBMC T cells (not recorded which). V usage is TRBV14 and J usage is TRBJ1-5. The sequence was collected from a woman between 50 and 59 years old in good health. CDR3 in amino acids: CASSANMVQPQHF.